This T cell receptor (beta chain) was observed in a study of cytomegalovirus exposure and HLA in healthy donors (dated by TCRdb to about 2017). In the study overall: An earlier analysis of roughly 500 of the donors reported 276 Gb of sequence data and some 110 million unique TCR beta sequences obtained from 150 million to 200 million T cells. An early release covering more than 500 HLA-typed donors comprised around 300 gigabases of sequencing data and roughly 85 million unique TCR sequences. Among the approximately 420 genotyped donors, around 81% belonged to the genetic ancestry cluster associated with self-reported Caucasian donors. The aim of the study was to test whether cataloging public T cell receptors could identify signatures of past pathogen exposure. The study used immunosequencing to profile the T cell repertoires of 670 or so subjects and linked those repertoires to cytomegalovirus serostatus. Besides the first cohort of around 700 subjects, a separate validation cohort made up of over 100 different subjects was used. To predict cytomegalovirus infection status, the study combined high-throughput TCR immunosequencing, statistical association of individual TCRs with disease status, and machine learning. A later analysis re-examined previously published TCR beta repertoires from just over 650 donors and added high-resolution HLA genotyping to investigate patterns of TCR occurrence. Rather than using new phenotypic data, the later analysis identified candidate immune exposures from TCR beta sequences and from how often those sequences occurred across donors. An earlier analysis of roughly 600 of the donors used high-throughput TCR beta sequencing to judge whether each TCR beta V gene segment behaved as functional or pseudogenic. Alongside the repertoire data, information on donor age, sex, ethnicity and CMV serostatus was compiled. A later genetic analysis used genome-wide SNP genotypes for about 65% of the roughly 670 donors, treating that subset as a discovery cohort. All discovery cohort repertoires had been generated on a single sequencing platform. Both class I and class II loci were covered by HLA typing, at four-digit resolution. Typing coverage differed by locus: A, B, C, DRB1 and DQB1 were typed in roughly 620-630 donors, DQA1 in roughly 510, DPA1 in around 610, and DPB1 in just under 480. Five DR-DQ haplotypes were treated as single units for association and clustering because of strong linkage in the cohort. Among roughly 400 genotyped donors of the cohort, an average of about 220,000 unique TCR beta nucleotide sequences was sequenced per donor, of which about 18% were non-productive.

About this clone itself: The antigen it binds to is not known. Base-call qualities are not available, and no considerably larger clone is one nucleotide away.

The cohort comprised around 690 healthy bone marrow donors. At the time of sampling, all cohort members were nominally healthy, though unrecorded immune exposures were likely present. The donor tested CMV seropositive and was one of the 289 seropositive cohort members. A peripheral blood sample was provided by each donor, and peripheral blood mononuclear cells were used for TCR beta sequencing. The Qiagen DNeasy Blood Extraction Kit was used to extract genomic DNA from the blood cell samples. From the germline V gene, CDR1 is SGHTA and CDR2 is FQGNSA. The V end loses 1 base and the J end loses 8 bases, and a stretch of 8 bases separates them. The CDR3 starts with the cysteine, ends with the phenylalanine, and has 12 residues. Only CDR3 DNA is held: 36 bases, read in frame from base 1. Libraries were made using the immunoSEQ multiplex PCR assay. The multiplex PCR relied on a mix of 60 forward primers for TCR Vbeta segments and 13 reverse primers for TCR Jbeta segments. A multiplex PCR assay on genomic DNA amplified the CDR3 region of rearranged TCR beta genes. The Illumina HiSeq System was used to sequence the amplified TCR beta libraries as 87-base-pair reads. In the authors' own workflow: A later analysis tallied approximately 87 million unique TCR beta chains across the 666 repertoires, and approximately 9.9 million of those chains were shared by two or more donors. Raw reads were error-corrected and collapsed into unique sequences with a nearest-neighbor algorithm that merged closely related sequences to remove PCR and sequencing errors. V, D and J gene segments were assigned by aligning CDR3 sequences to IMGT reference sequences. For a sequence to be retained, a match of at least six nucleotides to both a V gene segment and a J gene segment was required. A rearrangement was called productive if the CDR3 had no stop codons and remained in frame with V and J, and every other rearrangement was called non-productive. CDR3 was defined according to IMGT convention as the region running from the second conserved V-encoded cysteine to the conserved J-encoded phenylalanine. In an earlier analysis of around 540 of the donors, sequences lacking an unambiguous match to a single V gene segment were excluded. In an earlier analysis of some 590 of the donors, a V segment was called functional when productive rearrangements were above 56.7%, and segregating when the standard deviation between donors exceeded 5%. To diagnose cytomegalovirus status from the catalog of TCR beta chain sequences, a statistical classification framework was built. V and J gene assignment, in a later analysis, came from comparing TCR nucleotide sequences with IMGT/GENE-DB human TR gene sequences. Using the TCRdist pipeline, a later analysis assigned CDR3 sequences along with most-parsimonious VDJ recombination scenarios. In a later analysis, each TCR beta chain was defined by its CDR3 amino acid sequence together with its V-gene family, and reads lacking a unique V-gene family were excluded. As a way to deal with suspected cross-contamination and a sequencing artifact, a later analysis dropped 640 or so nucleotide sequences that were highly shared and had low generation probability. In a later analysis, a clonal expansion index for each public chain was calculated from normalized within-repertoire ranks of inferred template counts. In a later analysis, generation probabilities were computed with a VDJ recombination model fitted to out-of-frame rearrangements, and the resulting probabilities were checked against IGoR. In a later analysis, hypergeometric tests were used to score TCR-TCR, TCR-HLA and TCR-CMV co-occurrence, with a repertoire-size bias correction applied to TCR pairs. In a later analysis, false discovery rates were estimated by permuting HLA or CMV assignments 20 times. In a later analysis, co-occurring TCRs were grouped using DBSCAN, and TCRdist sequence similarity was added for clustering within HLA-allele-positive subsets. For co-occurrence clustering, repertoires with fewer than 30,000 or more than 120,000 public chains were excluded, along with roughly 5 repertoires with anomalous nucleotide sharing. In TCRdb, the immuneACCESS table is reduced to in-frame sequences with V and J assigned. These tables do not hold every clone; where another copy was compared, an unresolved V gene accounts for under half, and the others remain unexplained. For V, J and clone size, that table is used; D and trimming come from the DNA. The sample data list 85,000 to 130,000 clones, and 70% to 80% of these were observed just once. Of the sample, 4% to 5.5% falls within the top ten clones.

Findings and caveats that apply to the study as a whole: In a later analysis, some 18,000 TCR beta sequences were associated with specific HLA alleles at a false discovery rate of 0.05. In a later analysis, most CMV-associated TCR beta chains were found to appear HLA-restricted, with HLA associations seemingly driven largely by CMV exposure. This cohort had only TCR beta chains sequenced, and the lack of alpha or paired-chain data limited which features could be detected. In an earlier analysis of over 550 of the donors, most TCR beta V segments were observed in productive rearrangements about 90% or about 30% of the time, broadly matching IMGT annotations. In both the original and validation cohorts, the classifier was reported to diagnose cytomegalovirus status with high specificity and sensitivity. A group of highly shared sequence variants was considered likely to be a technical artifact of the sequencing pipeline. The presence/absence analyses assumed that sequencing depth was roughly uniform across donors, and that assumption may not be true. Because counts were too low, roughly 16 rarely observed V segments, including chromosome 9 orphons, were left out of the earlier analysis of approximately 500 of the donors. Assigning TCR associations to individual alleles was difficult when HLA alleles, especially DR and DQ, strongly co-occurred. Because HLA typing was unavailable for some donors at each locus, only the typed subset was used in association tests. In a later genetic analysis, fewer N-insertions in productive TCRs were reported among donors in an Asian-associated ancestry cluster than the roughly 700-donor mean. According to a later analysis, parvovirus B19, influenza, CMV and Epstein-Barr virus appeared linked to several top co-occurrence clusters. In a later analysis, HLA-associated TCR beta chains were found to be more clonally expanded and to have lower generation probabilities than equally common non-associated chains. In the study, some 160 TCR beta chains were listed as associated with cytomegalovirus. A few of the identified cytomegalovirus-associated TCR beta chains were confirmed in vitro to be specific for cytomegalovirus antigens. Some IMGT-functional V segments, including TRBV6-2 and TRBV6-3, could not be told apart with the 87-base-pair reads, so those segments were excluded. Most TCR sequences were observed very rarely across donors, whereas some public TCRs were present in many individuals. An association between a missense DCLRE1C variant and V-gene and J-gene trimming of TCR beta chains was found in a later genetic analysis and replicated in an independent cohort. In a later analysis, the rate of TCR association differed among HLA loci, with DRB1 alleles having the most associated TCRs and HLA-C alleles having the fewest. Correlated functional status among segregating V segments might be attributable to linkage disequilibrium, but an unknown experimental factor could not be ruled out. It was suggested by the authors that the approach could potentially be generalized to other disease states and immunological phenotypes. A further reported finding was that TCR beta sequences accurately predicted the HLA-A and HLA-B alleles for most subjects in the first cohort. Immune exposure information for the cohort was limited to CMV serostatus.

Input material: PBMCs. Recombination connected TRBV7-2 to TRBJ1-2; D gene: possibly TRBD1, on 6 matching bases. The receptor was derived from a woman aged 18 to 35 in good health and CMV-seropositive. The base sequence is TGTGCCAGCAGCTTAGGACAGGCCGGCTACACCTTC. This sequence encodes CASSLGQAGYTF.